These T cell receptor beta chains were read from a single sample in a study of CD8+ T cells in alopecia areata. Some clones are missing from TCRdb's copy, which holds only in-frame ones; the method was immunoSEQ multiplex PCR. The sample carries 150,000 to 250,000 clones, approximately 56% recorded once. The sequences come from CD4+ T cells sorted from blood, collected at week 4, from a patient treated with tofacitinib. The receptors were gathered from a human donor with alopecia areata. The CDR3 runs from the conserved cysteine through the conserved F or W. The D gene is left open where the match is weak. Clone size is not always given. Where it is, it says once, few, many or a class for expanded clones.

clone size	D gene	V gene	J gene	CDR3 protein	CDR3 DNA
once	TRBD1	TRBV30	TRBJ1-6	CAGAGTGESPLHF	TGTGCCGGTGCCGGGACAGGGGAATCACCCCTCCACTTT
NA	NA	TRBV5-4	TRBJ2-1	CASSWSRGNEQFF	TGTGCCAGCAGCTGGAGCCGTGGCAATGAGCAGTTCTTC
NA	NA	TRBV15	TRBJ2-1	CATSLDSPSYNEQFF	TGTGCCACCAGCTTGGACAGCCCGTCATACAACGAGCAGTTCTTC
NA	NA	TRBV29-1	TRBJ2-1	CSGRPAGEQFF	TGCAGCGGCCGACCTGCGGGTGAGCAGTTCTTC
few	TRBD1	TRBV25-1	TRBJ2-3	CASTYRGTDTQYF	TGTGCCAGCACCTACAGGGGGACGGATACGCAGTATTTT
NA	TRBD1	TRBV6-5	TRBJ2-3	CASSTGQGITDTQYF	TGTGCCAGCTCAACGGGACAGGGGATCACAGATACGCAGTATTTT
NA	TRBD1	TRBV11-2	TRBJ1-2	CASSNNRQGRYGYTF	TGTGCCAGCAGCAACAATCGACAGGGAAGGTATGGCTACACCTTC
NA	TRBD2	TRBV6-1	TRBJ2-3	CASSDLPTSGGTDTQYF	TGTGCCAGCAGTGACCTCCCCACTAGCGGGGGCACAGATACGCAGTATTTT
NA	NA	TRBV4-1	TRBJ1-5	CASSQVLSNQPQHF	TGCGCCAGCAGCCAAGTCCTCAGTAATCAGCCCCAGCATTTT
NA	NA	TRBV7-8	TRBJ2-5	CASSPWRSKETQYF	TGTGCCAGCAGCCCGTGGAGGTCGAAAGAGACCCAGTACTTC
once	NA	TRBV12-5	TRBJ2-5	CASALSWGQETQYF	TGTGCTAGTGCTTTGAGCTGGGGACAAGAGACCCAGTACTTC
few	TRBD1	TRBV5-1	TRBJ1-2	CASTMTGGHGYTF	TGCGCCAGCACCATGACAGGGGGACATGGCTACACCTTC
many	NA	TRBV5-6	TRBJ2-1	CASSLRGINEQFF	TGTGCCAGCAGCTTGAGGGGGATCAATGAGCAGTTCTTC
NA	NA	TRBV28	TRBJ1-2	CASSSNYGYTF	TGTGCCAGCAGTTCTAACTATGGCTACACCTTC
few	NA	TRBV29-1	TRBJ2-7	CSVEDHAELGHYEQYF	TGCAGCGTTGAAGATCATGCGGAGTTGGGACACTACGAGCAGTACTTC
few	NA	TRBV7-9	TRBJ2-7	CASSSDLLGLYEQYF	TGTGCCAGCAGCTCGGACCTTCTCGGTCTTTACGAGCAGTACTTC
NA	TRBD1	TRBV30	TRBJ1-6	CAWSHRGLRYNSPLHF	TGTGCCTGGAGCCACAGGGGTCTGCGCTATAATTCACCCCTCCACTTT
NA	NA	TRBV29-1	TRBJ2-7	CSVEIQGSSREQYF	TGCAGCGTTGAAATCCAGGGGTCTTCGAGGGAGCAGTACTTC
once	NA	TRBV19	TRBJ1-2	CASSVTGLANYGYTF	TGTGCCAGTAGTGTGACAGGTTTGGCTAACTATGGCTACACCTTC
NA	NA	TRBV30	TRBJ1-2	CAWSGSLNYGYTF	TGTGCCTGGAGTGGCAGCCTGAACTATGGCTACACCTTC
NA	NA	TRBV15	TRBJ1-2	CATSRGKDSVARYYGYTF	TGTGCCACCAGCAGAGGGAAGGACAGCGTCGCGAGGTACTATGGCTACACCTTC
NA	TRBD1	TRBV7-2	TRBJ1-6	CASSKYRGRDSPLHF	TGTGCCAGCAGCAAGTACAGGGGAAGGGATTCACCCCTCCACTTT
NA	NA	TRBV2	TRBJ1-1	CASRDRRTEAFF	TGTGCCAGCAGAGACCGCCGCACTGAAGCTTTCTTT